The next 18 T cell receptor beta chains were all read from a single sample in a study of blood T cell repertoires in COVID-19. Profiling relied on immunoSEQ multiplex PCR, and the TCRdb table lists in-frame clones only, not all of them. Of roughly 160,000 clones in the sample, roughly 84% were seen once. The sequencing input was PBMCs or T cells enriched from blood (not recorded which). Source of these receptors: a man in his sixties who had recovered from COVID-19.

The J gene is TRBJ2-3, the V gene TRBV27, with 14 bases identical to TRBD2. The germline V gene encodes CDR1 MNHEY and CDR2 SMNVEV (reference sequence). This CDR3 is 17 amino acids long. The ends lost 6 bases at V and 2 bases at J; junction bases unmatched: 7. CDR3 in DNA: TGTGCCAGCAGCCCGAGGACTAGCGGGAGGACCACAGATACGCAGTATTTT. Its protein product is CASSPRTSGRTTDTQYF.

This clone was observed a handful of times. The chain joins TRBV7-8 to TRBJ2-2; D may be TRBD1 (6 bases). Germline-derived CDR1 and CDR2 are SGHVS and FQNEAQ. This CDR3 is 16 amino acids long. V lost 8 bases and J lost 0, with 16 bases in between. The CDR3 DNA follows: TGTGCCAGCGGGGTGAAAGGGGGACCGAACACCGGGGAGCTGTTTTTT. Amino acid sequence: CASGVKGGPNTGELFF. The full variable domain, its missing parts supplied by reference TRBV7-8 and TRBJ2-2, is GAGVSQSPRYKVAKRGQDVALRCDPISGHVSLFWYQQALGQGPEFLTYFQNEAQLDKSGLPSDRFFAERPEGSVSTLKIQRTQQEDSAVYLCASGVKGGPNTGELFFGEGSRLTVL.

The table lists this clone with a count of one. This specimen includes other DNA sequences encoding the same CDR3. The chain carries TRBV7-6 and TRBJ2-5; 9 bases match TRBD1. The CDR3 loop spans 15 amino acids. V gave up 1 base and J gave up 5 bases; unmatched junction bases: 5. Germline V gene sequence: CDR1 SGHVS, CDR2 FNYEAQ. CDR3 coding DNA: TGTGCCAGCAGCTTAGTTACAGGGGGCTGGGAGACCCAGTACTTC. Its translation: CASSLVTGGWETQYF.

The rearrangement joins TRBV7-2 to TRBJ1-4; TRBD1 matches 8 bases. V shed 2 bases and J 8 bases; nucleotides not matched to a gene: 7. The CDR3 contains 15 residues. Germline CDR1 and CDR2: SGHTA and FQGNSA. CDR3 coding DNA: TGTGCCAGCAGCTTACGCAGGGGGCGAGGCGAAAAACTGTTTTTT. Translating it yields CASSLRRGRGEKLFF.

This chain connects TRBV10-3 to TRBJ1-4; D not resolved. From germline, CDR1 is ENHRY and CDR2 SYGVKD. With 10 bases removed from V and 0 bases from J, the gap between germline ends came to 12 bases. The CDR3 contains 14 residues. CDR3 region: CATGPGATNEKLFF. CDR3 sequence (DNA): TGTGCCACCGGACCCGGGGCAACTAATGAAAAACTGTTTTTT.

This chain uses TRBV2 with TRBJ1-2, with 10 bases identical to TRBD1. Losses at the gene ends were 6 bases for V and 6 bases for J; bases not matched to a gene: 10. This CDR3 comprises 15 residues. Germline V gene lookup returns CDR1 SNHLY and CDR2 FYNNEI. Written as DNA, the CDR3 is TGTGCCAGCAGGCGGGACAGGGGTTCTCTCGATGGCTACACCTTC. The encoded protein is CASRRDRGSLDGYTF.

The chain employs TRBV2 and TRBJ2-5; no reliable D call. The germline gives CDR1 SNHLY, CDR2 FYNNEI. CDR3 size: 15 residues. With 3 bases removed from V and 4 bases from J, the gap between germline ends came to 15 bases. This CDR3 is CASSDEYGVGETQYF. Written as DNA, the CDR3 is TGTGCCAGCAGTGATGAGTATGGAGTGGGAGAGACCCAGTACTTC.

This clone was detected once. The V gene is TRBV29-1, the J gene TRBJ1-4; 7 bases align to TRBD1. This CDR3 has 14 residues. CDR1 is SQVTM, CDR2 ANQGSEA, per germline. V lost 3 bases and J lost 5; bases outside the gene matches: 6. CDR3 nucleotides: TGCAGCGTTGAGGTAACAGGGGCAAATGAAAAACTGTTTTTT. This translates into CSVEVTGANEKLFF.

Ten or more counts support this clone. The genes are TRBV3-1 (or the pseudogene TRBV3-2) and TRBJ2-5, with 12 bases identical to TRBD1. The junction had 9 bases not matched to a gene; V was cut back by 5 bases and J by 5 bases. This CDR3 region has 16 residues. Germline CDR1 reads LGHDT; CDR2 reads YNNKEL (reference sequence). As DNA, the CDR3 is TGTGCCAGCAGCTATCCCTGGGACAGGGGGCCGGAGACCCAGTACTTC. Amino acids: CASSYPWDRGPETQYF.

This clone was seen once. The chain couples TRBV7-8 to TRBJ2-1, with 14 positions matching TRBD2. With 1 base clipped from V and 4 bases from J, the junction kept 9 bases outside the gene matches. In germline, CDR1 is SGHVS, CDR2 FQNEAQ. The CDR3 has 19 amino acids. CDR3 loop: CASSLVGTSGGRDYNEQFF. DNA for the CDR3: TGTGCCAGCAGCTTAGTAGGGACTAGCGGGGGTCGAGATTACAATGAGCAGTTCTTC.

V and J are TRBV5-1 and TRBJ1-2; D possibly corresponds to TRBD1 (5 bases). V lost 4 bases, J lost 8 bases, and 21 bases lay in between. Germline V gives CDR1 SGHRS, CDR2 YFSETQ. This CDR3 region has 15 residues. As DNA, the CDR3 is TGCGCCAGCAGCGGAGGGGAGGGAGTCCTATTCGGCTACACCTTC. Encoded protein: CASSGGEGVLFGYTF.

The chain carries TRBV30 and TRBJ2-1; 11 bases map to TRBD1. Germline loops: CDR1 GTSNPN, CDR2 SVGIG (reference sequence). V dropped 4 bases and J dropped 6; count of bases not matched to a gene: 11. The CDR3 is 16 amino acids. The DNA for the CDR3 is TGTGCCTGGACCCTCCCGGGACAGGGGGGATTCAATGAGCAGTTCTTC. Translation: CAWTLPGQGGFNEQFF.

The genes are TRBV6-1 and TRBJ1-1; no definite D call. Between the trimmed V and J ends, which lost 1 base and 4 bases, there was a span of 10 bases. The CDR3 runs to 14 residues. The germline V gene encodes CDR1 MNHNS and CDR2 SASEGT. CDR3 coding DNA: TGTGCCAGCAGTGAAGGGGCCAGGTTCACTGAAGCTTTCTTT. Translation gives CASSEGARFTEAFF.

This clone has ten or more counts. The chain employs TRBV28 and TRBJ1-2; TRBD1 agrees at 9 bases. From germline, CDR1 is MDHEN and CDR2 SYDVKM. V shed 6 bases and J 8 bases; nucleotides not matched to a gene: 16. The CDR3 length is 16 residues. The CDR3 nucleotides are TGTGCCAGCAGCCTCCCACAGGGGGCGCGATCTGGAGGCTACACCTTC. It specifies CASSLPQGARSGGYTF.

The table lists this clone with a count of one. The chain employs TRBV2 and TRBJ2-5, with 7 bases that match TRBD2. Per germline, CDR1 SNHLY and CDR2 FYNNEI. The CDR3 is 13 amino acids. The V segment lost 5 bases and the J segment 11 bases; nucleotides outside the gene matches: 11. CDR3 protein: CASSIRLAYGQYF. The CDR3 DNA reads TGTGCCAGCAGTATCAGACTAGCATACGGGCAGTACTTC.

V and J are TRBV10-3 and TRBJ2-7; 7 positions match TRBD1. The CDR3 is made up of 13 amino acids. The V gene end was trimmed by 6 bases and the J gene end by 2 bases; junction bases not matched to a gene: 4. Germline V gene lookup returns CDR1 ENHRY and CDR2 SYGVKD. The CDR3 nucleotides read TGTGCCATCAGCCTGGGACAGCCCTACGAGCAGTACTTC. Translating it yields CAISLGQPYEQYF.

This chain links TRBV6-4 with TRBJ1-2; 7 nucleotides align to TRBD1. The CDR3 loop spans 13 amino acids. The germline gives CDR1 MRHNA, CDR2 SNTAGT. After removal of 5 bases from V and 7 bases from J, the junction contained 7 bases not matched to a gene. The CDR3 loop is CASSRTGGSGYTF. The CDR3 DNA is TGTGCCAGCAGTAGGACAGGAGGTTCTGGCTACACCTTC.

This chain links TRBV2 with TRBJ1-3, with a possible D match to TRBD1 (6 bases). Germline CDR1 reads SNHLY; CDR2 reads FYNNEI. Trimming shortened V by 5 bases and J by 5 bases, and 19 bases separated the two germline ends. The CDR3 is 16 amino acids. In nucleotides, the CDR3 is TGTGCCAGCAGTCCCCCGCGAGGGGGGGAGCGAAACACCATATATTTT. Its protein product is CASSPPRGGERNTIYF.